This T cell receptor beta chain was observed in a study of blood T cell repertoires in COVID-19. Study context: The cDNA or gDNA used as material had been derived from T cells, B-cell-depleted T cells, or PBMCs.

V dropped 5 bases and J dropped 0 bases, with 2 bases sitting between them. CDR1 is SGHVT and CDR2 is SQSDAQ in the germline V gene. This CDR3 is built from 12 residues. Method: immunoSEQ multiplex PCR; TCRdb's copy keeps in-frame clones and lacks some. Of under 150,000 clones in the sample, 80% were seen once. The chain combines TRBV7-4 with TRBJ1-3; D not certain. The origin of this receptor is a man aged 65 to 85 with acute or convalescent COVID-19. The source material was peripheral blood. As DNA, the CDR3 is TGTGCCAGCAGCCTCTCTGGAAACACCATATATTTT. It codes for CASSLSGNTIYF.